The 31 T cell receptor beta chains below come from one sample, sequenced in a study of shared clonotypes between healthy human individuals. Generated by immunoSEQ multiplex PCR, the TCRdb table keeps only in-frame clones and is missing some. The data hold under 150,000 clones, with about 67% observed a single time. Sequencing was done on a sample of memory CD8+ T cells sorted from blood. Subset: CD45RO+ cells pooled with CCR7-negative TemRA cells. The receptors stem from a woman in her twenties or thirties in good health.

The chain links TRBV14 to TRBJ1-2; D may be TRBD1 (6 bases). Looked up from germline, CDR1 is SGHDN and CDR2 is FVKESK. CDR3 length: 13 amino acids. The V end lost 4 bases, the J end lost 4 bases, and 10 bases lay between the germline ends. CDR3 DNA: TGTGCCAGCAGCCCCGGGGGCCTCTATGGCTACACCTTC. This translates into CASSPGGLYGYTF.

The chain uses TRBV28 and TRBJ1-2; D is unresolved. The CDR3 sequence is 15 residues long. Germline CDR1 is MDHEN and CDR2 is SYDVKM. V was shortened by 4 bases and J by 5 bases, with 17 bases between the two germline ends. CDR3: CASSYDTFQDYGYTF. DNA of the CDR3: TGTGCCAGCAGTTACGACACTTTTCAAGATTATGGCTACACCTTC.

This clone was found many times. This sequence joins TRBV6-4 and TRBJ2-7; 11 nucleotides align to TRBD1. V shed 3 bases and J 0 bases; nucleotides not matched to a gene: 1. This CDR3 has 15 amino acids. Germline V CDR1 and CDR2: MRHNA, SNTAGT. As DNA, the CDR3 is TGTGCCAGCAGTGAGGGACAGGGGGGCTCCTACGAGCAGTACTTC. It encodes CASSEGQGGSYEQYF.

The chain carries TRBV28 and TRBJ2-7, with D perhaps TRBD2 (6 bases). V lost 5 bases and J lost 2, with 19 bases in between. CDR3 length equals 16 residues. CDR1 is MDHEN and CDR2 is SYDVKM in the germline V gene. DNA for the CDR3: TGTGCCAGCAGTCCGAACCTCGGAGGCGGGACCTACGAGCAGTACTTC. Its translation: CASSPNLGGGTYEQYF.

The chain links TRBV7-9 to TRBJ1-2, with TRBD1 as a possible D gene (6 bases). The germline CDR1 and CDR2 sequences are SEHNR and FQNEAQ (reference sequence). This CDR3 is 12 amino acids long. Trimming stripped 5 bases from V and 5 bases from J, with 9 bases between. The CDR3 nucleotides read TGTGCCAGCAGCCGACAGGATTATGGCTACACCTTC. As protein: CASSRQDYGYTF.

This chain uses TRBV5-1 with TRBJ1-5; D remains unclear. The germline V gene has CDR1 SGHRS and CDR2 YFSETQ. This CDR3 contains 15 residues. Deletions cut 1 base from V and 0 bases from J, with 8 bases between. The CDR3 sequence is CASSLFPDSNQPQHF. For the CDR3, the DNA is TGCGCCAGCAGCTTGTTTCCGGATAGCAATCAGCCCCAGCATTTT.

The CDR3 region is CASNWEPGTEAFF. The CDR3 DNA is TGTGCCAGCAATTGGGAGCCTGGGACTGAAGCTTTCTTT. The rearrangement uses TRBV6-1 and TRBJ1-1, with no clear D. This CDR3 contains 13 residues. V lost 7 bases and J 5 bases, leaving 14 bases between the germline ends. Germline loops: CDR1 MNHNS, CDR2 SASEGT.

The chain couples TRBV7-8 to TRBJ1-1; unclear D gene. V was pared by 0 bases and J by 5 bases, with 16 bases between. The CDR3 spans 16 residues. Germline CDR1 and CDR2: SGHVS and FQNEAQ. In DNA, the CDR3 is TGTGCCAGCAGCTTAGCGTCGCAGCCCCAAGGGACTGAAGCTTTCTTT. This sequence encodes CASSLASQPQGTEAFF.

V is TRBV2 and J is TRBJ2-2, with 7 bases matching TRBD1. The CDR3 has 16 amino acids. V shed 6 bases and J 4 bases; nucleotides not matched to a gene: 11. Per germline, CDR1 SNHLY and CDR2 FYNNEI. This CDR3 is CASSDIRGQSTGELFF. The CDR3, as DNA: TGTGCCAGCAGCGATATTAGGGGGCAGAGCACCGGGGAGCTGTTTTTT.

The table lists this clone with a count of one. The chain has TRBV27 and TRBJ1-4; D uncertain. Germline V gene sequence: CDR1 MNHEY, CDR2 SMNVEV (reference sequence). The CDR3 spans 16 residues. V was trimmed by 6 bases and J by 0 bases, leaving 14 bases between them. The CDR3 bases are TGTGCCAGCAGCTCGGGTGAGGGCTCAACTAATGAAAAACTGTTTTTT. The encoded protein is CASSSGEGSTNEKLFF.

For the CDR3, the DNA is TGTGCCAGCAGCCAAGCGACGGGCGCGGGTGAGCAGTTCTTC. Its translation: CASSQATGAGEQFF. V is TRBV4-2 and J is TRBJ2-1; maybe TRBD2 (5 bases). The CDR3 is 14 residues long. Deletions cut 1 base from V and 9 bases from J, with 13 bases between. Germline V gene lookup returns CDR1 LGHNA and CDR2 YNFKEQ.

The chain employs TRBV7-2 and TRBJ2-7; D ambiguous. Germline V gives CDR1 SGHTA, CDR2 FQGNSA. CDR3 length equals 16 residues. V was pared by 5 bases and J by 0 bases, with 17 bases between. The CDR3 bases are TGTGCCAGCAGCCAAGATCTGGGGAAGGGCTCCTACGAGCAGTACTTC. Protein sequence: CASSQDLGKGSYEQYF.

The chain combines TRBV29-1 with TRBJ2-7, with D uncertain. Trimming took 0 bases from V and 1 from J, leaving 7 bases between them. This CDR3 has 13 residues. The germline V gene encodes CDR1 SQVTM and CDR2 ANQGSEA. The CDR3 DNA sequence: TGCAGCGTTGAAGATGCCAGTTCCTACGAGCAGTACTTC. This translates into CSVEDASSYEQYF.

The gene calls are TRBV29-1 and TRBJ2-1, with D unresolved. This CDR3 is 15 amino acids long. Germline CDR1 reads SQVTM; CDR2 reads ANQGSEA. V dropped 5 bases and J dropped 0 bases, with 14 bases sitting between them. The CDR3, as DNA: TGCAGCGTTACCATCGTTTCCCGCTCCTACAATGAGCAGTTCTTC. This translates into CSVTIVSRSYNEQFF.

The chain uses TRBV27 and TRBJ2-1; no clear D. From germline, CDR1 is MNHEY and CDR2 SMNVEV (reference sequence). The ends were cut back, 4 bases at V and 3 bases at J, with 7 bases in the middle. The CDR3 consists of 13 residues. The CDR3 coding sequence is TGTGCCAGCAGTTCACTACTCTACAATGAGCAGTTCTTC. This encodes CASSSLLYNEQFF.

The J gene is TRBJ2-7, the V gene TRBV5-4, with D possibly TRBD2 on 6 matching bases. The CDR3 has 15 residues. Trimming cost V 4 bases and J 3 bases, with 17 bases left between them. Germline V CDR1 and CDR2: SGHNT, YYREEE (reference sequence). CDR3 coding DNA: TGTGCCAGCAGCCTGGGGGAGGCTTCGGTCTACGAGCAGTACTTC. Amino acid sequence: CASSLGEASVYEQYF.

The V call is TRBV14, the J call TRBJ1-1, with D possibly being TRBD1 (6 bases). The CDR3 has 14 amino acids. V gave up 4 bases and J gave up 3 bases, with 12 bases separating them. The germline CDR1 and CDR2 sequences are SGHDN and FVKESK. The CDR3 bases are TGTGCCAGCAGCCCCTCAAGGGGGTACACTGAAGCTTTCTTT. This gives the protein CASSPSRGYTEAFF.

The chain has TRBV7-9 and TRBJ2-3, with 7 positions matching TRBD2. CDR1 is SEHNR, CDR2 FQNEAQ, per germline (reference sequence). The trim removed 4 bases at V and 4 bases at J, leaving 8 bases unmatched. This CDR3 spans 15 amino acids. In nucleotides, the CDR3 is TGTGCCAGCAGCTCCTCTGCGGGAGTGGCAGATACGCAGTATTTT. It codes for CASSSSAGVADTQYF.

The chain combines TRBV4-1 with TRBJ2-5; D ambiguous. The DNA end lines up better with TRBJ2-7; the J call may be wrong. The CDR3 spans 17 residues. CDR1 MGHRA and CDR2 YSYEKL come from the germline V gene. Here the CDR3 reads CASSPWQVGAIPYEQYF. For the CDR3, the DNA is TGCGCCAGCAGCCCGTGGCAGGTTGGCGCAATCCCCTACGAGCAGTACTTC.

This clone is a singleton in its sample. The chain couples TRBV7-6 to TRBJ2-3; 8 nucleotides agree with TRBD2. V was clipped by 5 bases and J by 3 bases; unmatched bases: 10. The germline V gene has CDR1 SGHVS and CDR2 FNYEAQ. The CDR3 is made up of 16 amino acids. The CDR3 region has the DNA TGTGCCAGCAGCCCGCCAGGAGCGGGAGTTACAGATACGCAGTATTTT. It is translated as CASSPPGAGVTDTQYF.

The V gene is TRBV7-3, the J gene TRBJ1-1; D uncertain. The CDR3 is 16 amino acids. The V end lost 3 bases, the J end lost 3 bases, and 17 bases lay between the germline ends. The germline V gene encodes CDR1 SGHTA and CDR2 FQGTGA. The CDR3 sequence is CASSLDGWVGDTEAFF. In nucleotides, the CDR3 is TGTGCCAGCAGCTTGGACGGTTGGGTTGGTGACACTGAAGCTTTCTTT.

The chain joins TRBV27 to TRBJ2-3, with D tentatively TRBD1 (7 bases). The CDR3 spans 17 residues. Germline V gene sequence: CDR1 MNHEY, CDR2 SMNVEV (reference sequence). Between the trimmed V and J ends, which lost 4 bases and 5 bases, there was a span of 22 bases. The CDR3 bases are TGTGCCAGCAGTTACGTGGGGCAGGGGGGTTATTTAGATACGCAGTATTTT. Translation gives CASSYVGQGGYLDTQYF.

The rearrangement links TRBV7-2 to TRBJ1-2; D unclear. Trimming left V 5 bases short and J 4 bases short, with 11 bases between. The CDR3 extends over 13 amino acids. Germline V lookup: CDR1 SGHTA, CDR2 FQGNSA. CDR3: CASSLDPSYGYTF. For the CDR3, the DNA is TGTGCCAGCAGCCTCGATCCTAGCTATGGCTACACCTTC.

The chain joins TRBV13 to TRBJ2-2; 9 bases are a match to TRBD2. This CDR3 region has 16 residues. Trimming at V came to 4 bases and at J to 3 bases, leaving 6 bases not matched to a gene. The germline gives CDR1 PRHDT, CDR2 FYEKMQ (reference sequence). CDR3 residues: CASSSRLAGYTGELFF. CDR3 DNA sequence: TGTGCCAGCAGCTCCCGTCTAGCGGGGTACACCGGGGAGCTGTTTTTT.

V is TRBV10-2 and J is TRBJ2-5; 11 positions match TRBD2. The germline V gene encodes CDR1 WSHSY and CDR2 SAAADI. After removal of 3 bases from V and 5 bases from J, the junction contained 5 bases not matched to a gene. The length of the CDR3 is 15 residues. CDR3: CASSEGSGRAETQYF. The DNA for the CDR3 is TGCGCCAGCAGTGAAGGTAGCGGGAGGGCCGAGACCCAGTACTTC.

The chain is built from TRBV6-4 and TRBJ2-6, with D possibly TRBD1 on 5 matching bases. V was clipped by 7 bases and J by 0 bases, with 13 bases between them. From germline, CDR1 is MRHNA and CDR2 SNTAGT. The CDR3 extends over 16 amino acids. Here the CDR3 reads CASTKDTLSGANVLTF. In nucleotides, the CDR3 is TGTGCCAGCACCAAGGACACTCTCTCTGGGGCCAACGTCCTGACTTTC.

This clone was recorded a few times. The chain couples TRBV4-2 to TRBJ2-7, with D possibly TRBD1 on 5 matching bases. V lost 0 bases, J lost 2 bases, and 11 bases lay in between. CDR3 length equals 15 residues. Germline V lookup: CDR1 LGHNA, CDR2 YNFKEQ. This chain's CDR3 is CASSQEAHRTYEQYF. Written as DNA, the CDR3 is TGTGCCAGCAGCCAAGAGGCGCACAGGACCTACGAGCAGTACTTC.

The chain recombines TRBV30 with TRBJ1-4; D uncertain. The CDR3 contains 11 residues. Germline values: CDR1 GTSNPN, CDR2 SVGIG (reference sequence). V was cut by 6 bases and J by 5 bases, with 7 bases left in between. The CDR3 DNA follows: TGTGCCTGCTTAGGGAATGAAAAACTGTTTTTT. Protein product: CACLGNEKLFF. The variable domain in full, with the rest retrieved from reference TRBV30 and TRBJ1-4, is SQTIHQWPATLVQPVGSPLSLECTVEGTSNPNLYWYRQAAGRGLQLLFYSVGIGQISSEVPQNLSASRPQDRQFILSSKKLLLSDSGFYLCACLGNEKLFFGSGTQLSVL.

The CDR3 DNA is TGTGCCAGCCTCGACGGGGCTAGCGGGAGGGCCCACCAGACCCAGTACTTC. Translating gives CASLDGASGRAHQTQYF. This chain connects TRBV25-1 to TRBJ2-5, with 12 bases fitting TRBD2. The germline gives CDR1 MGHDK, CDR2 SYGVNS. This CDR3 contains 17 residues. V was clipped by 8 bases and J by 6 bases; unmatched bases: 16. The full variable domain, in which reference TRBV25-1 and TRBJ2-5 provide the parts outside the CDR3, is EADIYQTPRYLVIGTGKKITLECSQTMGHDKMYWYQQDPGMELHLIHYSYGVNSTEKGDLSSESTVSRIRTEHFPLTLESARPSHTSQYLCASLDGASGRAHQTQYFGPGTRLLVL.

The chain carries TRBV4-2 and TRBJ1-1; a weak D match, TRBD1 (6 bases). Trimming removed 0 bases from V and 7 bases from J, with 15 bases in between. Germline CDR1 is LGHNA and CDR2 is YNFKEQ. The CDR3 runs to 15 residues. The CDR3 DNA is TGTGCCAGCAGCCAAGATAGGGGAGGGGGGTATGAAGCTTTCTTT. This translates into CASSQDRGGGYEAFF.

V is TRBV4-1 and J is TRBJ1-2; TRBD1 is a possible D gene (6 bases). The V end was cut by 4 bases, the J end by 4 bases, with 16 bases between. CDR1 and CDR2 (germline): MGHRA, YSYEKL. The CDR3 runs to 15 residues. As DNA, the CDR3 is TGCGCCAGCAGCCGTATACAGGGAAGGATCTATGGCTACACCTTC. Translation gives CASSRIQGRIYGYTF.